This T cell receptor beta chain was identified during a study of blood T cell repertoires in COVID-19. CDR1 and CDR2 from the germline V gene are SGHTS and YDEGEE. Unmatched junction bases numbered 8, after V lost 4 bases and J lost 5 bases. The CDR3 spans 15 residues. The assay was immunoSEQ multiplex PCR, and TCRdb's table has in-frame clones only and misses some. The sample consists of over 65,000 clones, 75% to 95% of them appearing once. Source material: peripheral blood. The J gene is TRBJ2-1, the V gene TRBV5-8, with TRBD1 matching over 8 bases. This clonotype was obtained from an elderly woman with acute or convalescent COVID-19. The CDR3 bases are TGTGCCAGCAGCCGCAGGGGGCTCCTCAACAATGAGCAGTTCTTC. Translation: CASSRRGLLNNEQFF.